The 32 T cell receptor beta chains below were found in one sample sequenced in a study of PD-L1 blockade in urothelial cancer. This table comes from immunoSEQ multiplex PCR, and its TCRdb copy is limited to in-frame clones, with some not included. The sample holds about 38,000 clones, around 90% seen once. The sample consisted of PBMCs, taken around atezolizumab (anti-PD-L1) treatment. All receptors come from a man between 65 and 85 years old with urothelial cancer.

The V call is TRBV5-6, the J call TRBJ2-1; 9 bases agree with TRBD2. The CDR3 runs 17 residues. The J segment lost 7 bases and the V segment lost 1 base, leaving 12 bases of the junction unmatched. From germline, CDR1 is SGHDT and CDR2 YYEEEE. The CDR3 here is CASSLLQGLAIQNEQFF. The CDR3 DNA reads as TGTGCCAGCAGCTTGCTGCAAGGACTAGCGATCCAAAATGAGCAGTTCTTC.

This clone came up once. The gene calls are TRBV4-1 and TRBJ2-5; D is unclear. The ends were cut back, 4 bases at V and 0 bases at J, with 12 bases in the middle. The CDR3 contains 15 residues. Germline loops: CDR1 MGHRA, CDR2 YSYEKL. DNA for the CDR3: TGCGCCAGCAGCCGTGGTCAGGTTAACCAAGAGACCCAGTACTTC. Protein: CASSRGQVNQETQYF.

V gene TRBV5-4 combines with J gene TRBJ2-5; 7 bases are a match to TRBD1. Germline V CDR1 and CDR2: SGHNT, YYREEE (reference sequence). The length of the CDR3 is 15 residues. Trimming removed 4 bases from V and 0 bases from J; junction bases left unmatched: 6. CDR3 residues: CASSQGQDYQETQYF. The DNA for the CDR3 is TGTGCCAGCAGCCAAGGACAGGACTACCAAGAGACCCAGTACTTC.

The V and J genes are TRBV2 and TRBJ1-5; D is uncertain. V lost 2 bases, J lost 4 bases, and 9 bases lay in between. The CDR3 is 14 amino acids. Germline CDR1 reads SNHLY; CDR2 reads FYNNEI. The CDR3 region is CASSELGGNQPQHF. For the CDR3, the DNA is TGTGCCAGCAGTGAACTCGGAGGGAATCAGCCCCAGCATTTT.

The chain links TRBV2 to TRBJ1-3; D is possibly TRBD1 (5 bases). The CDR3 runs 15 residues. The germline gives CDR1 SNHLY, CDR2 FYNNEI. V lost 4 bases to trimming and J lost 2 bases, with 12 bases between them. The CDR3 reads CASSGEGIAGNTIYF. CDR3 DNA: TGTGCCAGCAGTGGGGAGGGGATTGCTGGAAACACCATATATTTT. Using reference TRBV2 and TRBJ1-3 for the parts outside the CDR3, the full variable domain is EPEVTQTPSHQVTQMGQEVILRCVPISNHLYFYWYRQILGQKVEFLVSFYNNEISEKSEIFDDQFSVERPDGSNFTLKIRSTKLEDSAMYFCASSGEGIAGNTIYFGEGSWLTVV.

The table lists this clone with a few counts. The chain employs TRBV18 and TRBJ2-3, with a weak D call TRBD1 (5 bases). Germline CDR1 KGHSH, CDR2 LQKENI. The CDR3 length is 14 residues. Trimming removed 0 bases from V and 5 bases from J, with 9 bases in between. For the CDR3, the DNA is TGTGCCAGCTCACCACCGACAGTACGAGATACGCAGTATTTT. Its protein is CASSPPTVRDTQYF.

This clone was detected once. This chain joins TRBV28 and TRBJ2-2; 10 positions match TRBD1. After removal of 1 base from V and 0 bases from J, the junction contained 2 bases not matched to a gene. The CDR3 length is 17 residues. Germline V gene lookup returns CDR1 MDHEN and CDR2 SYDVKM. This CDR3 reads CASSLSGTGANTGELFF. The CDR3 DNA reads as TGTGCCAGCAGTTTATCCGGGACAGGGGCGAACACCGGGGAGCTGTTTTTT.

The rearrangement joins TRBV28 to TRBJ2-4; 10 bases agree with TRBD2. Germline CDR1 reads MDHEN; CDR2 reads SYDVKM. After removal of 2 bases from V and 0 bases from J, the junction contained 10 bases not matched to a gene. This CDR3 spans 19 amino acids. The CDR3 region is CASSLRRTSGALAKNIQYF. DNA of the CDR3: TGTGCCAGCAGTTTACGTAGGACTAGCGGAGCTCTAGCCAAAAACATTCAGTACTTC.

A single count supports this clone. This chain joins TRBV18 and TRBJ1-2; D unclear. From germline, CDR1 is KGHSH and CDR2 LQKENI. This CDR3 contains 15 residues. Trimming pared 3 bases from V and 4 bases from J, leaving 15 bases between. The chain's CDR3 is CASSPLGKPFYGYTF. CDR3 coding DNA: TGTGCCAGCTCACCTCTAGGCAAGCCTTTCTATGGCTACACCTTC.

This sequence joins TRBV5-6 and TRBJ1-1, with D unresolved. The CDR3 sequence is 15 residues long. In germline, CDR1 is SGHDT, CDR2 YYEEEE. Deletions cut 0 bases from V and 0 bases from J, with 9 bases between. The CDR3 loop is CASSLVGGLNTEAFF. CDR3 nucleotide sequence: TGTGCCAGCAGCTTGGTCGGCGGGTTGAACACTGAAGCTTTCTTT.

The genes are TRBV11-3 and TRBJ2-1; D gene uncertain. Trimming left V 5 bases short and J 5 bases short, with 19 bases between. The germline V gene has CDR1 SGHNT and CDR2 YENEEA. This CDR3 comprises 16 residues. The CDR3 reads CASSLRPGLGDNEQFF. Written as DNA, the CDR3 is TGTGCCAGCAGCCTCCGACCTGGTCTGGGCGACAATGAGCAGTTCTTC.

This chain joins TRBV9 and TRBJ2-5, with 11 bases aligning to TRBD2. The CDR3 is 17 amino acids. Germline V CDR1 and CDR2: SGDLS, YYNGEE. J gave up 5 bases and V 0 bases, and 9 bases lay outside the gene matches. The CDR3 sequence: CASSVGVVAGGYETQYF. For the CDR3, the DNA is TGTGCCAGCAGCGTAGGTGTGGTAGCGGGAGGGTATGAGACCCAGTACTTC.

The J gene is TRBJ2-7, the V gene TRBV5-1, with D perhaps TRBD2 (5 bases). The germline gives CDR1 SGHRS, CDR2 YFSETQ. This CDR3 is built from 14 residues. V was trimmed by 2 bases and J by 2 bases, leaving 11 bases between them. The DNA for the CDR3 is TGCGCCAGCAGCTTAGGACTGGATCCCTACGAGCAGTACTTC. It codes for CASSLGLDPYEQYF.

The chain combines TRBV19 with TRBJ1-4; 8 bases agree with TRBD1. Per the germline V gene, CDR1 is LNHDA and CDR2 is SQIVND (reference sequence). This CDR3 is built from 15 residues. The ends lost 5 bases at V and 7 bases at J; junction bases unmatched: 9. This CDR3 reads CASSPRTGLTEKLFF. In DNA form, the CDR3 reads TGTGCCAGTAGTCCTCGGACAGGGTTAACTGAAAAACTGTTTTTT.

This sequence joins TRBV7-9 and TRBJ2-1; D gene unclear. Per the germline V gene, CDR1 is SEHNR and CDR2 is FQNEAQ (reference sequence). The CDR3 loop spans 15 amino acids. V was cut by 5 bases and J by 6 bases, with 17 bases left in between. The CDR3 loop is CASSRPPPSGNEQFF. The CDR3 DNA reads TGTGCCAGCAGCCGTCCTCCCCCGTCGGGCAATGAGCAGTTCTTC.

This chain joins TRBV7-9 and TRBJ1-4; D not resolved. Germline-derived CDR1 and CDR2 are SEHNR and FQNEAQ (reference sequence). Deletions cut 5 bases from V and 8 bases from J, with 30 bases between. The CDR3 covers 19 residues. The CDR3 reads CASSPQPGDHSGDKEKLFF. The CDR3 bases are TGTGCCAGCAGCCCCCAGCCGGGTGACCACAGCGGGGATAAGGAAAAACTGTTTTTT. The whole variable domain, remainder taken from reference TRBV7-9 and TRBJ1-4, is DTGVSQNPRHKITKRGQNVTFRCDPISEHNRLYWYRQTLGQGPEFLTYFQNEAQLEKSRLLSDRFSAERPKGSFSTLEIQRTEQGDSAMYLCASSPQPGDHSGDKEKLFFGSGTQLSVL.

The chain has TRBV6-1 and TRBJ1-3; TRBD1 might be the D (5 bases). CDR1 and CDR2 from the germline V gene are MNHNS and SASEGT. V lost 0 bases, J lost 3 bases, and 15 bases lay in between. The CDR3 sequence is 17 residues long. The CDR3 coding sequence is TGTGCCAGCAGTGAAGCGCTTCTCCAGGGAAATGGAAACACCATATATTTT. Protein product: CASSEALLQGNGNTIYF.

The chain has TRBV12-1 and TRBJ2-7; the table names TRBD1, a call not compared with the DNA. TRBV12-1 is an annotated pseudogene. This CDR3 region has 18 residues. The CDR3, as DNA: TGTGCCAGCAGCTTTCTACCTGGACAGCCGCACCTTCACCACGAGCAGTACTTC. It encodes CASSFLPGQPHLHHEQYF.

V and J are TRBV19 and TRBJ1-2; D gene uncertain. CDR1 is LNHDA and CDR2 is SQIVND in the germline V gene (reference sequence). V lost 7 bases, J lost 3 bases, and 9 bases lay in between. This CDR3 has 12 residues. This CDR3 is CASTGDYYGYTF. CDR3 bases: TGTGCCAGTACGGGTGACTACTATGGCTACACCTTC.

The chain recombines TRBV5-1 with TRBJ2-2; D possibly corresponds to TRBD1 (6 bases). This CDR3 contains 15 residues. The germline V gene has CDR1 SGHRS and CDR2 YFSETQ. V lost 2 bases and J lost 6, with 14 bases in between. Here the CDR3 reads CASSLEIQGSGELFF. The CDR3, as DNA: TGCGCCAGCAGCTTAGAAATACAGGGTTCCGGGGAGCTGTTTTTT.

The chain recombines TRBV19 with TRBJ1-1; D is unclear. Trimming removed 6 bases at V and 4 bases at J, with 12 bases between. The CDR3 loop spans 13 amino acids. The germline V gene encodes CDR1 LNHDA and CDR2 SQIVND (reference sequence). CDR3: CASSGWGVTEAFF. The DNA of the CDR3 is TGTGCCAGTAGCGGGTGGGGAGTCACTGAAGCTTTCTTT.

The chain has TRBV4-1 and TRBJ2-3; D remains ambiguous. Germline-derived CDR1 and CDR2 are MGHRA and YSYEKL. The CDR3 covers 13 residues. The ends were cut back, 7 bases at V and 3 bases at J, with 11 bases in the middle. The CDR3 sequence: CASTHPGTDTQYF. The DNA of the CDR3 is TGCGCCAGCACCCACCCGGGTACAGATACGCAGTATTTT.

The J gene is TRBJ2-7, the V gene TRBV5-1, with D possibly matching TRBD1 (8 bases). The CDR3 covers 14 residues. V dropped 2 bases and J dropped 7 bases, with 16 bases sitting between them. Germline CDR1 reads SGHRS; CDR2 reads YFSETQ. CDR3 in DNA: TGCGCCAGCAGCTTACTGGACAGGGAGGGAGAGCAGTACTTC. Translating it yields CASSLLDREGEQYF. Full variable domain (outside the CDR3, taken from reference TRBV5-1 and TRBJ2-7): KAGVTQTPRYLIKTRGQQVTLSCSPISGHRSVSWYQQTPGQGLQFLFEYFSETQRNKGNFPGRFSGRQFSNSRSEMNVSTLELGDSALYLCASSLLDREGEQYFGPGTRLTVT.

The genes are TRBV28 and TRBJ1-2, with 7 bases fitting TRBD1. The CDR3 extends over 15 amino acids. V was pared by 7 bases and J by 0 bases, with 8 bases of the junction left unmatched. CDR1 and CDR2 (germline): MDHEN, SYDVKM. CDR3 amino acids: CASTLAGTANYGYTF. As DNA, the CDR3 is TGTGCCAGCACCCTTGCCGGGACAGCTAACTATGGCTACACCTTC.

Here the CDR3 reads CASPSARGGLGDTQYF. The CDR3 DNA reads as TGTGCCAGCCCCTCTGCTAGGGGCGGATTGGGTGATACGCAGTATTTT. The gene calls are TRBV2 and TRBJ2-3, with a tentative D call TRBD1 (5 bases). Germline-derived CDR1 and CDR2 are SNHLY and FYNNEI. This CDR3 is built from 16 residues. V lost 8 bases and J lost 6, with 24 bases in between.

The rearrangement uses TRBV6-9 and TRBJ2-6; D uncertain. The CDR3 extends over 11 amino acids. CDR1 MNHGY and CDR2 SVAAGI come from the germline V gene. V was trimmed by 4 bases and J by 15 bases, leaving 10 bases between them. The CDR3 loop is CASSSLCSLTF. The CDR3 DNA is TGTGCCAGCAGTTCCCTATGTAGCCTGACTTTC.

This clone came up a few times. Other DNA sequences within the sample encode an identical CDR3. The chain carries TRBV18 and TRBJ1-2, with 7 positions matching TRBD1. V was clipped by 3 bases and J by 2 bases; unmatched bases: 0. The CDR3 spans 13 residues. The germline CDR1 and CDR2 sequences are KGHSH and LQKENI. In nucleotides, the CDR3 is TGTGCCAGCTCACCGGGACAGAACTATGGCTACACCTTC. It is translated as CASSPGQNYGYTF.

The chain carries TRBV28 and TRBJ2-7, with D maybe TRBD1 (7 bases). The CDR3 covers 15 residues. Trimming took 6 bases from V and 3 from J, leaving 18 bases between them. Germline CDR1 reads MDHEN; CDR2 reads SYDVKM. CDR3 bases: TGTGCCAGCAGACAGAGGGGGGACAGCCTCTACGAGCAGTACTTC. This gives the protein CASRQRGDSLYEQYF. Variable domain in full (rest from reference TRBV28 and TRBJ2-7): DVKVTQSSRYLVKRTGEKVFLECVQDMDHENMFWYRQDPGLGLRLIYFSYDVKMKEKGDIPEGYSVSREKKERFSLILESASTNQTSMYLCASRQRGDSLYEQYFGPGTRLTVT.

The chain joins TRBV6-1 to TRBJ2-3, with a possible D match to TRBD2 (5 bases). The CDR3 runs 11 residues. The germline gives CDR1 MNHNS, CDR2 SASEGT. Trimming pared 11 bases from V and 2 bases from J, leaving 8 bases between. CDR3 nucleotides: TGTGCCCGGAGGATCACAGATACGCAGTATTTT. It translates to CARRITDTQYF.

The chain combines TRBV9 with TRBJ2-3; 14 bases line up with TRBD2. CDR3 length: 17 residues. CDR1 and CDR2 from the germline V gene are SGDLS and YYNGEE. J lost 4 bases, V lost 0 bases, and 4 bases had no gene match. The CDR3 DNA sequence: TGTGCCAGCAGCGTAGGGGGGACTAGCGGGAGAGCAGATACGCAGTATTTT. Residues: CASSVGGTSGRADTQYF.

The chain combines TRBV19 with TRBJ2-5; D perhaps matches TRBD2 (5 bases). V lost 3 bases and J lost 0, with 8 bases in between. CDR1 and CDR2 (germline): LNHDA, SQIVND (reference sequence). This CDR3 has 14 amino acids. The CDR3 coding sequence is TGTGCCAGTAGTATTGAGGGTTACCAAGAGACCCAGTACTTC. Translation: CASSIEGYQETQYF.

This chain uses TRBV18 with TRBJ2-3, with a tentative D call TRBD2 (6 bases). This CDR3 region has 15 residues. V dropped 3 bases and J dropped 2 bases, with 12 bases sitting between them. CDR1 is KGHSH, CDR2 LQKENI, per germline. The CDR3 DNA follows: TGTGCCAGCTCACCGACGGGAGCCAACACAGATACGCAGTATTTT. This encodes CASSPTGANTDTQYF. Full variable domain (missing parts from reference TRBV18 and TRBJ2-3): NAGVMQNPRHLVRRRGQEARLRCSPMKGHSHVYWYRQLPEEGLKFMVYLQKENIIDESGMPKERFSAEFPKEGPSILRIQQVVRGDSAAYFCASSPTGANTDTQYFGPGTRLTVL.